This TCR beta chain stems from a study of OX40 agonist ivuxolimab in advanced cancers. Study overall: A diagnosis of hepatocellular carcinoma, melanoma, renal cell or head and neck cancer was present in dose-escalation patients.

Repertoires were generated with immunoSEQ multiplex PCR, while TCRdb's copy carries only in-frame clones and drops some. The top ten clones hold roughly 13% of a sample with 60,000 to 65,000 clones, 75% to 95% of them seen once. This CDR3 contains 15 residues. CDR1 and CDR2 (germline): MNHNY, SVGAGI (reference sequence). With 2 bases removed from V and 0 bases from J, the gap between germline ends came to 10 bases. Whole-study findings and limits: Normalized T-cell clonal expansion was also low in some nonresponders.

The sample holds a few counts of this clone. Its antigen is not identified. The V call is TRBV6-6, the J call TRBJ1-1; D ambiguous. This TCR was sampled from an adult with an advanced solid tumor such as melanoma, head and neck, liver or kidney cancer. Sequencing used CD4+ or CD8+ T cells sorted from blood, obtained in a trial of the OX40 agonist ivuxolimab. The CDR3 DNA follows: TGTGCCAGCAGTTACAGTATCCCCATGAACACTGAAGCTTTCTTT. This encodes CASSYSIPMNTEAFF.